This T cell receptor beta chain came from a study of cytomegalovirus exposure and HLA in healthy donors. The primer mix had 60 Vbeta and 13 Jbeta primers. The assay was immunoSEQ multiplex PCR, and TCRdb's table has in-frame clones only and misses some. The table shows approximately 95,000 clones, with less than 80% occurring only once. Germline CDR1 is MNHEY and CDR2 is SMNVEV (reference sequence). Losses at the gene ends were 5 bases for V and 8 bases for J; bases not matched to a gene: 14. The length of the CDR3 is 15 residues. The chain links TRBV27 to TRBJ1-2, with 7 bases fitting TRBD1. The TCR originated in a middle-aged woman in good health and CMV-seropositive. Sequencing was performed on PBMCs. Here the CDR3 reads CASSPTMTGTSGYTF. Written as DNA, the CDR3 is TGTGCCAGCAGTCCAACAATGACAGGGACTAGCGGCTACACCTTC.